This T cell receptor (beta chain) was found in a study of post-analysis software for immune sequencing data. Unique molecular identifiers tagged the TCR beta cDNA libraries. TCRdb reprocessed the PCR reads via MiXCR and lists one record per CDR3 protein. The sample consists of around 700,000 distinct CDR3 sequences, more than 50% of them appearing once. The CDR3 consists of 16 residues. Germline V gene data show CDR1 as SGHTA and CDR2 as FQGNSA. Study-wide results and caveats: Among 5 or 6 TRBV segments more frequent in patients than controls were TRBV5-6, TRBV5-1 and TRBV20-1.

This clonotype was counted a single time. Its target is not known. The receptor was derived from a girl aged 2-10 years with multiple sclerosis. The source material was blood. This chain connects TRBV7-2 to TRBJ2-7; TRBD2 might be the D (7 bases). The J call may be faulty, since TRBJ2-5 better matches the DNA end. The CDR3 reads CASSLIAGAHQETQYF. The CDR3 DNA reads TGTGCCAGCAGCTTAATTGCGGGGGCGCACCAAGAGACCCAGTACTTC.